The clone carrying this T cell receptor beta chain is labeled medium-sized. What it binds is unknown. Any gene name here is a mouse gene name. The read terminates 1 residue ahead of where the CDR3 ends, so the germline J gene completes it. These data belong to a study of tissue T cells after allogeneic stem cell transplantation. Between the trimmed V and J ends, which lost 0 bases and 0 bases, there was a span of 6 bases. Germline CDR1 and CDR2: SGHSA and FRNQAP. This CDR3 has 14 residues. Study-level findings and limits: Few T cell clones were shared across patients, but motif clusters showed tissue-specific shared signatures. Limitations included a small, clinically heterogeneous cohort and limited sampling depth. Only a limited share of tissue TCRs appeared in blood or spleen.

Profiled with immunoSEQ multiplex PCR; TCRdb holds only in-frame clones, not every one. The table records approximately 8,400 clones, approximately 40% of them present only once. The time point is: mouse harvest day 14 after allogeneic transplant. Mouse grafts combined 10^7 T-cell-depleted bone marrow cells with 10^6 splenic CD5+ T cells. Mice had MHC-mismatched B6 into BALB/c GVHD, sampled day 7 or 14. V gene TRBV16 combines with J gene TRBJ2-7, with a possible D match to TRBD1 (5 bases). This sequence was found in a female BALB/c mouse given C57BL/6 T cells with graft-versus-host disease after an allogeneic hematopoietic cell transplant. Sequencing input: skin. Incomplete CDR3 DNA: TGTGCAAGCAGCTTAGAAGGGGACTCCTATGAACAGTAC. It codes for CASSLEGDSYEQY. The full CDR3 protein reads CASSLEGDSYEQYF.